The entry that follows covers one T cell receptor beta chain sequence. The repertoire was sequenced with immunoSEQ multiplex PCR; TCRdb's copy has only in-frame clones and lacks some. The table includes approximately 270,000 clones, 90% detected once. This entry comes from a study of blood T cell repertoires in COVID-19. Turning to the study itself: Both acute and convalescent COVID-19 samples were obtained from the United States, Italy and Spain. Sample material is recorded as cDNA or gDNA derived from T cells, B-cell-depleted T cells, or PBMCs.

The CDR3 has 15 amino acids. Germline assignment: CDR1 LNHDA and CDR2 SQIVND (reference sequence). J gave up 3 bases and V 5 bases, and 4 bases lay outside the gene matches. The participants were between about 18 and 89 years old and came from roughly 24 US areas. Participants reported their clinical history, and cohort assignment relied on those reports. The sequenced sample consisted of PBMCs or T cells enriched from blood (not recorded which). This TCR was recovered from a woman in her twenties or thirties with acute COVID-19. V gene TRBV19 combines with J gene TRBJ1-5, with 10 bases fitting TRBD1. CDR3 DNA sequence: TGTGCCAGTAGTTCGGGACAGGGGTACAATCAGCCCCAGCATTTT. It yields the protein CASSSGQGYNQPQHF.